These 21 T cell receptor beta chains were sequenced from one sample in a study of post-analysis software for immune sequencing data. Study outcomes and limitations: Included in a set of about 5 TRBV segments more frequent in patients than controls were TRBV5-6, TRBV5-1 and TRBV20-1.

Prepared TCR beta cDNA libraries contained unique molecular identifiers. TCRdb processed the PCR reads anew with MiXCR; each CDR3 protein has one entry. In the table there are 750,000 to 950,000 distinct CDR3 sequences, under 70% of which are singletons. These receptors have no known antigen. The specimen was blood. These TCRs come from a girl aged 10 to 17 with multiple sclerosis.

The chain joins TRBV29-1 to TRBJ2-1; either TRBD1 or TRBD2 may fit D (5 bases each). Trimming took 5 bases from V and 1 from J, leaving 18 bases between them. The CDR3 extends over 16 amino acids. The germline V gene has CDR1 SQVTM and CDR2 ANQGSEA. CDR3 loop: CSVTDTGTGSYNEQFF. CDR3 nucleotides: TGCAGCGTTACGGATACCGGGACGGGATCCTACAATGAGCAGTTCTTC.

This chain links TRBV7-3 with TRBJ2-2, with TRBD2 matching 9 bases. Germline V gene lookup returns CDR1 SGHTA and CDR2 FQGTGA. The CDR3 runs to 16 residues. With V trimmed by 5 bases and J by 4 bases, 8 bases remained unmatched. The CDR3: CASSHPSGIGTGELFF. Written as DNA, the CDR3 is TGTGCCAGCAGCCATCCTAGCGGGATTGGCACCGGGGAGCTGTTTTTT.

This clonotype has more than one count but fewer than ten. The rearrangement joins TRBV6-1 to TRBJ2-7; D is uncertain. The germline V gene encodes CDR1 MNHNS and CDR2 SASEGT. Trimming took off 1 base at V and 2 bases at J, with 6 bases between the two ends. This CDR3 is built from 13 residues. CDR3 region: CASSEGSPYEQYF. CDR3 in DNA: TGTGCCAGCAGTGAAGGCAGCCCCTACGAGCAGTACTTC.

CDR3 region: CSASVTSGGINEQFF. The CDR3 DNA follows: TGCAGTGCTAGTGTAACTAGCGGGGGAATCAATGAGCAGTTCTTC. The rearrangement links TRBV20-1 to TRBJ2-1; TRBD2 matches at 11 bases. The CDR3 is made up of 15 amino acids. The germline V gene has CDR1 DFQATT and CDR2 SNEGSKA (reference sequence). The junction had 7 bases not matched to a gene; V was cut back by 3 bases and J by 6 bases.

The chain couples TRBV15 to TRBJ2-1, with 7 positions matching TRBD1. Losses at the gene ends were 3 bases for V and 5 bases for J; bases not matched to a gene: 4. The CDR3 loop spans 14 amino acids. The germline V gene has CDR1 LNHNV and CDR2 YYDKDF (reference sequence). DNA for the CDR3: TGTGCCACCAGCAGGGACAGGCTGAACAATGAGCAGTTCTTC. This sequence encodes CATSRDRLNNEQFF.

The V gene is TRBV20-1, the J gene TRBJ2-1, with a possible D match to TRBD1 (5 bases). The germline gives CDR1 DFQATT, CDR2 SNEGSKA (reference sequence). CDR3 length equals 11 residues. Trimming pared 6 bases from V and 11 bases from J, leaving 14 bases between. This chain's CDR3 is CSATETDQQFF. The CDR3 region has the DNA TGCAGTGCCACCGAGACAGATCAGCAGTTCTTC.

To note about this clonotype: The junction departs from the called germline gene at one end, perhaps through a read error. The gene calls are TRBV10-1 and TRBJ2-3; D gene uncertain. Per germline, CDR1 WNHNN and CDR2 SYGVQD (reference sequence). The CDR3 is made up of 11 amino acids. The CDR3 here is CASSERDTQYF. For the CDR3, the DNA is TGTGCCAGCAGCGAAAGGGATACGCAGTATTTT.

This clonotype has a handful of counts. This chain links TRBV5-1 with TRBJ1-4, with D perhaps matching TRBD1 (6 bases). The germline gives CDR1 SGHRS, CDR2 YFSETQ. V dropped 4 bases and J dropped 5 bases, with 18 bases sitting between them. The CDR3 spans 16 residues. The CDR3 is CASSLLPTGRNEKLFF. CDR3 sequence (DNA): TGCGCCAGCAGCCTCCTCCCGACAGGAAGGAATGAAAAACTGTTTTTT.

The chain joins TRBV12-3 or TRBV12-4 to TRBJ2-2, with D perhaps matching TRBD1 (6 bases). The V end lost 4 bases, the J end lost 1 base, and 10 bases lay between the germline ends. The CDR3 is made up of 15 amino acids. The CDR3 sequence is CASSSGQLNTGELFF. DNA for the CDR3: TGTGCCAGCAGTTCCGGACAGCTGAACACCGGGGAGCTGTTTTTT.

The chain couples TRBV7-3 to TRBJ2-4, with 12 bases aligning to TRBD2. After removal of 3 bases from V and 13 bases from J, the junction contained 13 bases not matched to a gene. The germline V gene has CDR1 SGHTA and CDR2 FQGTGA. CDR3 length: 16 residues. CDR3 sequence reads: CASSLTSGSSWDEQYF. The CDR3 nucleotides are TGTGCCAGCAGCTTGACTAGCGGGAGTTCCTGGGATGAGCAGTACTTC. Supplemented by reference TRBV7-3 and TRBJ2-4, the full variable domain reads GAGVSQTPSNKVTEKGKYVELRCDPISGHTALYWYRQSLGQGPEFLIYFQGTGAADDSGLPNDRFFAVRPEGSVSTLKIQRTERGDSAVYLCASSLTSGSSWDEQYFGAGTRLSVL.

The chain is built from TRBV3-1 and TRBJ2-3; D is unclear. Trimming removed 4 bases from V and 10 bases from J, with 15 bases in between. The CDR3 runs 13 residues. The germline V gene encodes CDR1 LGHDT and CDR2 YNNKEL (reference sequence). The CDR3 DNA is TGTGCCAGCAGCCGAACAGCTGGTCAAGCGCAGTATTTT. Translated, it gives CASSRTAGQAQYF.

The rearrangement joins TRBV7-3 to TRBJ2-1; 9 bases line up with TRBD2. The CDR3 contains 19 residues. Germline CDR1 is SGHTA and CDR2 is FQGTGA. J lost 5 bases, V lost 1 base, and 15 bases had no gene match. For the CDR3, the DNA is TGTGCCAGCAGCTTAAACCGCGCATTCGCGGGGGGGGACCACAATGAGCAGTTCTTC. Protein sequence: CASSLNRAFAGGDHNEQFF. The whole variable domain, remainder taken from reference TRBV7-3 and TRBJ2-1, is GAGVSQTPSNKVTEKGKYVELRCDPISGHTALYWYRQSLGQGPEFLIYFQGTGAADDSGLPNDRFFAVRPEGSVSTLKIQRTERGDSAVYLCASSLNRAFAGGDHNEQFFGPGTRLTVL.

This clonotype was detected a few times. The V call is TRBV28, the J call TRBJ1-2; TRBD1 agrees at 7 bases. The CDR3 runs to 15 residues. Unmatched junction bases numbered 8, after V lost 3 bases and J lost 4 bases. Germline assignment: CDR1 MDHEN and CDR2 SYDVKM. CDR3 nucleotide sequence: TGTGCCAGCAGTTTTGCAGGGGGGACCGGCTATGGCTACACCTTC. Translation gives CASSFAGGTGYGYTF.

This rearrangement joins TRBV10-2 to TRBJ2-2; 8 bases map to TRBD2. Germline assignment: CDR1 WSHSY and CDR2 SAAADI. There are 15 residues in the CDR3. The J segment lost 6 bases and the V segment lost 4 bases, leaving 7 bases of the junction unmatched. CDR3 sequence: CASSGSGTSAGELFF. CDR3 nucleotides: TGCGCCAGCAGTGGTTCCGGGACTAGTGCCGGGGAGCTGTTTTTT.

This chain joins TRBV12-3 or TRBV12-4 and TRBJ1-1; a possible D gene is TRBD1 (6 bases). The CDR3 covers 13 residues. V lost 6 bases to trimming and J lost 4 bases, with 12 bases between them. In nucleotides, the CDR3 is TGTGCCAGCAGGGTGACAGGCCCCACTGAAGCTTTCTTT. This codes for CASRVTGPTEAFF.

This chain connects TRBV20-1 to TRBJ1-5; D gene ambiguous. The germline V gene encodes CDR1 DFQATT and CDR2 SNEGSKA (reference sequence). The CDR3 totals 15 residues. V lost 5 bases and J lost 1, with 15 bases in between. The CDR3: CSAPDPAGSNQPQHF. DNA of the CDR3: TGCAGTGCTCCCGACCCCGCGGGGAGCAATCAGCCCCAGCATTTT.

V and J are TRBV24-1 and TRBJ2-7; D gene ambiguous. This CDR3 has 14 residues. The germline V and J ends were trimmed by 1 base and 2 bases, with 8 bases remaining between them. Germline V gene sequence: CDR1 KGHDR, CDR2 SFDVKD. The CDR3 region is CATSDFGRTYEQYF. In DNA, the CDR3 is TGTGCCACCAGTGATTTTGGGCGAACCTACGAGCAGTACTTC.

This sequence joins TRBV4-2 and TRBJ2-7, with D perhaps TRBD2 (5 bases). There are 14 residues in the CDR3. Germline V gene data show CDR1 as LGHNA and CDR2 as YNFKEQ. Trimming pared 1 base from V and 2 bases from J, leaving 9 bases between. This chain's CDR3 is CASSQGEGPYEQYF. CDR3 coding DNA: TGTGCCAGCAGCCAAGGAGAGGGTCCCTACGAGCAGTACTTC.

CDR3 nucleotides: TGCAGCGTTGAACCCAGTCTTAGCTCCTACAATGAGCAGTTCTTC. This sequence encodes CSVEPSLSSYNEQFF. The chain combines TRBV29-1 with TRBJ2-1; no reliable D call. Trimming shortened V by 2 bases and J by 0 bases, and 11 bases separated the two germline ends. Germline assignment: CDR1 SQVTM and CDR2 ANQGSEA. This CDR3 has 15 amino acids.

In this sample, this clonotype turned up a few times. CDR3 DNA: TGTGCCATCAGTGGACAGGGTATCTCCTATAATTCACCCCTCCACTTT. This codes for CAISGQGISYNSPLHF. This chain links TRBV10-3 with TRBJ1-6, with 7 bases that match TRBD1. V gave up 4 bases and J gave up 0 bases; unmatched junction bases: 3. The CDR3 totals 16 residues. Germline V lookup: CDR1 ENHRY, CDR2 SYGVKD.

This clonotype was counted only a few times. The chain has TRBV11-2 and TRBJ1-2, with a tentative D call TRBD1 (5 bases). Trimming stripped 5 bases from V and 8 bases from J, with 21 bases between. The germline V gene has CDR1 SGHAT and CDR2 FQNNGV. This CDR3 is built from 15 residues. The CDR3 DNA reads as TGTGCCAGCAGCCCCCAAGTGGGACGGCGTGGGGGCTACACCTTC. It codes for CASSPQVGRRGGYTF.